Shown below are 4 T cell receptor beta chains from a single sample sequenced in a study of vaccination and CD4 T cells after COVID-19. An Oncomine TCR Beta short-read assay was used to sequence the DNA from cultured CD4+ T cells. One entry per CDR3 protein results from TCRdb running MiXCR on the PCR reads. The sample holds over 14,000 distinct CDR3 sequences, under 75% seen once. Treatment defined: approximately 11-day PBMC culture with coronavirus spike peptide pools or control peptides (ViraFEST assay). Their antigens remain unidentified. The specimen sequenced was CD4+ T cells from blood, cultured in vitro. These receptors were obtained from a human donor who had recovered from COVID-19.

The gene calls are TRBV6-5 and TRBJ2-7, with D perhaps TRBD1 (6 bases). The CDR3 contains 13 residues. Germline-derived CDR1 and CDR2 are MNHEY and SVGAGI. V was trimmed by 4 bases and J by 4 bases, leaving 11 bases between them. CDR3 sequence reads: CASSFEQGYEQYF. The DNA for the CDR3 is TGTGCCAGCAGTTTCGAACAGGGTTACGAGCAGTACTTC.

This clonotype was picked up one time. This chain joins TRBV27 and TRBJ2-1, with 8 bases identical to TRBD1. The CDR3 has 16 residues. The germline CDR1 and CDR2 sequences are MNHEY and SMNVEV (reference sequence). V shed 5 bases, J shed 0 bases, and the junction held 6 bases outside the gene matches. Here the CDR3 DNA reads TGTGCCAGCAGTCCATTAGACAGGGGCTCCTACAATGAGCAGTTCTTC. As protein: CASSPLDRGSYNEQFF.

V usage is TRBV19 and J usage is TRBJ1-6, with D perhaps TRBD1 (5 bases). The germline gives CDR1 LNHDA, CDR2 SQIVND (reference sequence). The CDR3 has 17 residues. V shed 7 bases and J shed 7 bases, with 23 bases lying between them. CDR3 sequence reads: CASTVNWDRGINSPLHF. The CDR3 nucleotides are TGTGCCAGTACCGTGAATTGGGACCGAGGGATCAATTCACCCCTCCACTTT.

This clonotype was seen more than once but under ten times. The chain carries TRBV2 and TRBJ1-2, with D tentatively TRBD1 (6 bases). The germline V gene encodes CDR1 SNHLY and CDR2 FYNNEI. The CDR3 contains 14 residues. The V gene lost 9 bases and the J gene lost 0 bases, with 14 bases spanning the gap. The CDR3 protein is CASIRTAANYGYTF. The CDR3 bases are TGTGCCAGTATACGGACAGCCGCTAACTATGGCTACACCTTC.